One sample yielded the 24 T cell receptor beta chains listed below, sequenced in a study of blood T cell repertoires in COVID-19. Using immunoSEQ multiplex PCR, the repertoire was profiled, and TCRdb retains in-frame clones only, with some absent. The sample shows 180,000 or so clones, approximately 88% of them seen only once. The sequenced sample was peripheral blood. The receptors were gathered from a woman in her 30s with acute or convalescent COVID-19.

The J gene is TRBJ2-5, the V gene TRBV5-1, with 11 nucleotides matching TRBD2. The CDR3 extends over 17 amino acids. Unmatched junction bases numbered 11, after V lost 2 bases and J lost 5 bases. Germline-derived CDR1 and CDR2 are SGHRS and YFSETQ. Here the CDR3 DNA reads TGCGCCAGCAGCTTTGGGCGAGCTAGCGGGAGGATGGAGACCCAGTACTTC. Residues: CASSFGRASGRMETQYF.

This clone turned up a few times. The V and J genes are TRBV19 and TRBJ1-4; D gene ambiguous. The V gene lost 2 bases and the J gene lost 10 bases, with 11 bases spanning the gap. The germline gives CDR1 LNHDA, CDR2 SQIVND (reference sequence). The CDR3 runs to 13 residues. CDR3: CASSINSAAKLFF. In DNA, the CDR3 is TGTGCCAGTAGTATAAACAGTGCCGCAAAACTGTTTTTT. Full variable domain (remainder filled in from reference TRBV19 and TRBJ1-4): DGGITQSPKYLFRKEGQNVTLSCEQNLNHDAMYWYRQDPGQGLRLIYYSQIVNDFQKGDIAEGYSVSREKKESFPLTVTSAQKNPTAFYLCASSINSAAKLFFGSGTQLSVL.

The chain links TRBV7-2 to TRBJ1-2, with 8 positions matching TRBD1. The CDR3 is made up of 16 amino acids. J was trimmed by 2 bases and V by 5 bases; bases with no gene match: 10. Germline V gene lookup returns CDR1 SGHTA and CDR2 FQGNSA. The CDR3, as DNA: TGTGCCAGCAGCATCGCGACAGGGGCCCAAAACTATGGCTACACCTTC. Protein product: CASSIATGAQNYGYTF.

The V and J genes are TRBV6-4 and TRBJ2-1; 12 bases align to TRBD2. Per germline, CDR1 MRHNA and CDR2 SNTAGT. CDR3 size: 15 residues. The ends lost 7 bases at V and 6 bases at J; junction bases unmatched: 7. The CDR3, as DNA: TGTGCCAGCACGCGACTAGCGGGAGATGGCAATGAGCAGTTCTTC. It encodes CASTRLAGDGNEQFF.

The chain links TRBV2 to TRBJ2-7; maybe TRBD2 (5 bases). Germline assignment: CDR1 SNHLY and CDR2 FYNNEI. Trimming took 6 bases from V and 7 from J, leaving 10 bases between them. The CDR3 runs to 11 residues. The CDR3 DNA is TGTGCCAGCAGGTCGACGGGGGAGCAGTACTTC. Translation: CASRSTGEQYF.

The CDR3 DNA reads as TGCAGCTCGAAGACCGGGACTAGCGGGACTAATGAGCAGTTCTTC. It translates to CSSKTGTSGTNEQFF. The chain combines TRBV29-1 with TRBJ2-1; the match to TRBD2 covers 13 bases. CDR1 is SQVTM, CDR2 ANQGSEA, per germline. The CDR3 loop spans 15 amino acids. J lost 7 bases, V lost 8 bases, and 11 bases had no gene match.

The CDR3 DNA follows: TGTGCCAGCAGCCCTCACCGCACAGGGAACACTGAAGCTTTCTTT. Encoded protein: CASSPHRTGNTEAFF. V is TRBV5-8 and J is TRBJ1-1, with a tentative D call TRBD1 (5 bases). The V gene's germline CDR1 is SGHTS and CDR2 YDEGEE. The CDR3 sequence is 15 residues long. The germline V and J ends were trimmed by 4 bases and 1 base, with 14 bases remaining between them.

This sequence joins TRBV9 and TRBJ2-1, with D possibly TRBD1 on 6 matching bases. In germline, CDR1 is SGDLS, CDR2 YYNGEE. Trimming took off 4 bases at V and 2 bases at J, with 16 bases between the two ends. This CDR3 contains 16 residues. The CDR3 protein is CASSPTGTFAYNEQFF. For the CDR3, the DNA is TGTGCCAGCAGCCCTACCGGGACATTCGCCTACAATGAGCAGTTCTTC.

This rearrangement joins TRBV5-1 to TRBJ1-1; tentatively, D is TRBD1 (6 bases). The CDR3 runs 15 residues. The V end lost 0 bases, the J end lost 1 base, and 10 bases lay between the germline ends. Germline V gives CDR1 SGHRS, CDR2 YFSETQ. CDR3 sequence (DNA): TGCGCCAGCAGCTTGGGCTCAGGGGCGAACACTGAAGCTTTCTTT. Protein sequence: CASSLGSGANTEAFF.

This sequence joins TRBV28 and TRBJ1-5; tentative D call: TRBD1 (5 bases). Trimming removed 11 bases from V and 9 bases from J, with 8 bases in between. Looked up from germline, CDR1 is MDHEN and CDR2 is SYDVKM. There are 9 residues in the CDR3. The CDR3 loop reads CAVGGPQHF. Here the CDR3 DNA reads TGTGCCGTCGGGGGGCCCCAGCATTTT.

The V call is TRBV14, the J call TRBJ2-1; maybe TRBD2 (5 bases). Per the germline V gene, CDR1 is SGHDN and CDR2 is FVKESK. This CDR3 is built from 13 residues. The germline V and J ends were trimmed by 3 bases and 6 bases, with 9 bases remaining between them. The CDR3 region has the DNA TGTGCCAGCAGCCATGGCCGGGGCAATGAGCAGTTCTTC. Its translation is CASSHGRGNEQFF.

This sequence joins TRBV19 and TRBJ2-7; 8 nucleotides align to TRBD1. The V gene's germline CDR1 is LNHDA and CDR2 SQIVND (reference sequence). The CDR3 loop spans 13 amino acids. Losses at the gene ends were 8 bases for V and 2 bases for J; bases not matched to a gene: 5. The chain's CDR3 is CASSGQVPYEQYF. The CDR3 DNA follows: TGTGCCAGTTCGGGACAGGTCCCCTACGAGCAGTACTTC.

The CDR3 is CASSLAGEVEAFF. For the CDR3, the DNA is TGCGCCAGCAGCTTGGCTGGAGAGGTTGAAGCTTTCTTT. The V call is TRBV5-1, the J call TRBJ1-1; D unresolved. V lost 0 bases to trimming and J lost 7 bases, with 10 bases between them. This CDR3 is 13 amino acids long. Per germline, CDR1 SGHRS and CDR2 YFSETQ. The full variable domain, with the rest looked up from reference TRBV5-1 and TRBJ1-1, is KAGVTQTPRYLIKTRGQQVTLSCSPISGHRSVSWYQQTPGQGLQFLFEYFSETQRNKGNFPGRFSGRQFSNSRSEMNVSTLELGDSALYLCASSLAGEVEAFFGQGTRLTVV.

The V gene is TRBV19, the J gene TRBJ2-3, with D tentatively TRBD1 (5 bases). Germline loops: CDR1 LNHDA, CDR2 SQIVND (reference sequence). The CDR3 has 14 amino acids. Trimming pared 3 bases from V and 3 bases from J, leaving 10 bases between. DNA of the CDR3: TGTGCCAGTAGTATGGGGCTGGGTACAGATACGCAGTATTTT. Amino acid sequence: CASSMGLGTDTQYF.

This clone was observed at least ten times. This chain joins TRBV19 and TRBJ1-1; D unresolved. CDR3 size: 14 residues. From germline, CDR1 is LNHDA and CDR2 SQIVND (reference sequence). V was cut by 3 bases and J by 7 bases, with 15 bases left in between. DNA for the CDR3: TGTGCCAGTAGTATTCGAAGCTTTGCCGATGAAGCTTTCTTT. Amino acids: CASSIRSFADEAFF. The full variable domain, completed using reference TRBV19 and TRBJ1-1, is DGGITQSPKYLFRKEGQNVTLSCEQNLNHDAMYWYRQDPGQGLRLIYYSQIVNDFQKGDIAEGYSVSREKKESFPLTVTSAQKNPTAFYLCASSIRSFADEAFFGQGTRLTVV.

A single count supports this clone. The CDR3 is CAWKLAGQSSYEQYF. The CDR3 DNA follows: TGTGCCTGGAAGCTAGCGGGACAGAGCTCCTACGAGCAGTACTTC. This chain links TRBV30 with TRBJ2-7; TRBD2 agrees at 9 bases. Losses at the gene ends were 4 bases for V and 0 bases for J; bases not matched to a gene: 7. Germline values: CDR1 GTSNPN, CDR2 SVGIG (reference sequence). The CDR3 runs 15 residues.

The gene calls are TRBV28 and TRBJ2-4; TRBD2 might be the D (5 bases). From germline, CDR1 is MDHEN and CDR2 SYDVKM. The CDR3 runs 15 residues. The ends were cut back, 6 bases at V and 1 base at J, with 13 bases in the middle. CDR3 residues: CASSHTLAAKNIQYF. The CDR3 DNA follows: TGTGCCAGCAGCCATACCTTAGCGGCCAAAAACATTCAGTACTTC.

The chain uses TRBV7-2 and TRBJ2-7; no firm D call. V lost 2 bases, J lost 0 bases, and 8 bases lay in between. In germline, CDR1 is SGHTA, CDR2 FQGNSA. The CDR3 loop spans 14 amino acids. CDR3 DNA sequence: TGTGCCAGCAGCTTATTACCGGGCTCCTACGAGCAGTACTTC. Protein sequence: CASSLLPGSYEQYF.

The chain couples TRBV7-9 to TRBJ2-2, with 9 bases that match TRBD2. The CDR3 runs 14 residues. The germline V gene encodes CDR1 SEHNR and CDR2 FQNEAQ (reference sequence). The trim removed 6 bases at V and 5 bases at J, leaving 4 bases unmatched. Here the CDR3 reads CASRIAGVTGELFF. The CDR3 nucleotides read TGTGCCAGCAGGATAGCGGGAGTTACCGGGGAGCTGTTTTTT.

CDR3 loop: CASSPEPAGTDTQYF. CDR3 in DNA: TGCGCCAGCAGCCCCGAACCAGCGGGCACAGATACGCAGTATTTT. The gene calls are TRBV5-1 and TRBJ2-3; D might be TRBD2 (5 bases). The germline gives CDR1 SGHRS, CDR2 YFSETQ. Trimming cost V 4 bases and J 1 base, with 13 bases left between them. The CDR3 is 15 residues long.

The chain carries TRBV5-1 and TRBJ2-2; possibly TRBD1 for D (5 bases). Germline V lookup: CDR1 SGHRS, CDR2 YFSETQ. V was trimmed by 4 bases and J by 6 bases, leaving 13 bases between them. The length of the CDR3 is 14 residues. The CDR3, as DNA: TGCGCCAGCAGCCGTACAGGACGACCCGGGGAGCTGTTTTTT. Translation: CASSRTGRPGELFF.

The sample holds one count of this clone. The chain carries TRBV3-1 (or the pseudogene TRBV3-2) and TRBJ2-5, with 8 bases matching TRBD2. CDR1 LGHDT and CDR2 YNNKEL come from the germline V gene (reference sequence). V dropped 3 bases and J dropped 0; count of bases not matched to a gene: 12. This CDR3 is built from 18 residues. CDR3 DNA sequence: TGTGCCAGCAGCCAGATGGGGCGGGAACTAGCGGACCAAGAGACCCAGTACTTC. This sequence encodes CASSQMGRELADQETQYF.

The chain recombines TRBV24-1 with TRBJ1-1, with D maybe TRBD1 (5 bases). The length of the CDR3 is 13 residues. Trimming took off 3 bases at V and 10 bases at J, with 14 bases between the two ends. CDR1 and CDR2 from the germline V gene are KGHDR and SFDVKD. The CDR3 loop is CATSDDRDLRAFF. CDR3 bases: TGTGCCACCAGTGATGACCGGGACTTAAGAGCTTTCTTT.

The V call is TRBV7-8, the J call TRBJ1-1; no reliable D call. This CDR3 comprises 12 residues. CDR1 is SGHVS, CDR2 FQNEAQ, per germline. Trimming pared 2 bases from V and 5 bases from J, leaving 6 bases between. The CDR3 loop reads CASSLRGTEAFF. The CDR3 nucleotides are TGTGCCAGCAGCTTACGGGGTACTGAAGCTTTCTTT.